The text below deals with one T cell receptor (beta chain). Described time point: baseline, week 1 (first vaccination visit). As to treatment: pre-vaccination baseline after standard-of-care therapy. Repertoires were generated with immunoSEQ multiplex PCR, while TCRdb's copy carries only in-frame clones and drops some. The sample lists approximately 19,000 clones, under 85% occurring once. The sample is drawn from a study of a mutant IDH1 vaccine in newly diagnosed glioma. The CDR3 has 15 amino acids. Germline V gene sequence: CDR1 SGHNT, CDR2 YYREEE (reference sequence). Trimming cost V 4 bases and J 4 bases, with 17 bases left between them.

This sequence joins TRBV5-4 and TRBJ1-2; the D gene is possibly TRBD1 (5 bases). This TCR was recovered from a man in his forties with glioma. This sample comprised PBMCs, obtained from a glioma patient treated with radiotherapy, temozolomide or both. The CDR3 DNA reads as TGTGCCAGCAGCGAGGCGGGGCGTAACGCCTATGGCTACACCTTC. Its translation is CASSEAGRNAYGYTF.